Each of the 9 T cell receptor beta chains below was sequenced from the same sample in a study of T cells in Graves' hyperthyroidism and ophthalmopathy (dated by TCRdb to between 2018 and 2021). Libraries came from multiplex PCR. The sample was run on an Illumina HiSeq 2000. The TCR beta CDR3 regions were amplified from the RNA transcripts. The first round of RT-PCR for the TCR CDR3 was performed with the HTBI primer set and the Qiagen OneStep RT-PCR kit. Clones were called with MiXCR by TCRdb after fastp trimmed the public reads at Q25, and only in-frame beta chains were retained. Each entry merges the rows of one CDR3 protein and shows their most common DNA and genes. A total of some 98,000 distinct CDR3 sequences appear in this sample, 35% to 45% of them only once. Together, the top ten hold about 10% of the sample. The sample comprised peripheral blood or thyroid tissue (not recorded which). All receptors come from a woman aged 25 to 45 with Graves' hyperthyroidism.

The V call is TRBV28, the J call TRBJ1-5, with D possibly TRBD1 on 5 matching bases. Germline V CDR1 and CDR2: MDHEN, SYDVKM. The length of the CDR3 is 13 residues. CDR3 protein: CATGRGRDQPQHF. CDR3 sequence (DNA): TGTGCTACAGGCCGAGGCCGGGATCAGCCCCAGCATTTT.

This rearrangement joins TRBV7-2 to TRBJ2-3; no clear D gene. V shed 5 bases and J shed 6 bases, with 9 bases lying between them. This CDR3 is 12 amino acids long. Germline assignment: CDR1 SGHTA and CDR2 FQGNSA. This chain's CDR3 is CASSRLLDTQYF. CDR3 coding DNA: TGTGCCAGCAGCCGGCTATTGGATACGCAGTATTTT. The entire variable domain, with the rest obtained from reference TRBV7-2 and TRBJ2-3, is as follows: GAGVSQSPSNKVTEKGKDVELRCDPISGHTALYWYRQSLGQGLEFLIYFQGNSAPDKSGLPSDRFSAERTGGSVSTLTIQRTQQEDSAVYLCASSRLLDTQYFGPGTRLTVL.

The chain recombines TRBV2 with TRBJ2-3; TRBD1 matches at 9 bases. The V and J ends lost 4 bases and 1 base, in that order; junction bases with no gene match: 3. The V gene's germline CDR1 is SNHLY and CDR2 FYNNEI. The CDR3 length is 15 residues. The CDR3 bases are TGTGCCAGCAGTGCGGGACAGGGCCGCACAGATACGCAGTATTTT. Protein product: CASSAGQGRTDTQYF.

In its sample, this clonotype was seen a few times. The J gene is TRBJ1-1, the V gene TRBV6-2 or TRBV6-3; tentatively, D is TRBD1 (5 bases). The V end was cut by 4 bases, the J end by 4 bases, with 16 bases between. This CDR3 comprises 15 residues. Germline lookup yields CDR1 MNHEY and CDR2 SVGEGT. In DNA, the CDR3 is TGTGCCAGCAGTTTCCAGGGTCGGGCGGGCACTGAAGCTTTCTTT. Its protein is CASSFQGRAGTEAFF.

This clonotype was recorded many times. CDR3 loop: CASSPSPHGAGETQYF. The CDR3 DNA is TGCGCCAGCAGCCCTAGCCCCCACGGGGCTGGAGAGACCCAGTACTTC. V and J are TRBV4-1 and TRBJ2-5; D may be TRBD1 or TRBD2 (5 bases each). The V and J ends lost 4 bases and 4 bases respectively, with 19 bases between them. From germline, CDR1 is MGHRA and CDR2 YSYEKL. The CDR3 runs 16 residues.

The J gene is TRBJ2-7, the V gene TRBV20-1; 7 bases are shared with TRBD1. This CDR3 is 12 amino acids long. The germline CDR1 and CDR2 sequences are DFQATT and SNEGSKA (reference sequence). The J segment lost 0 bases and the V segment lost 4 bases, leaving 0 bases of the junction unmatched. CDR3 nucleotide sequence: TGCAGTGCTACAGGGGGCTCCTACGAGCAGTACTTC. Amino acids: CSATGGSYEQYF.

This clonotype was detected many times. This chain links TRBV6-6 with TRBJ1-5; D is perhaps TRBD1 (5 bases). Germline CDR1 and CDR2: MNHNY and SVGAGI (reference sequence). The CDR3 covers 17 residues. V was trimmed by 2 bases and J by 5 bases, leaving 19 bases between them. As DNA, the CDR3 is TGTGCCAGCAGTTACAGGCCGAGGGTCCGGGGCTATCAGCCCCAGCATTTT. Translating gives CASSYRPRVRGYQPQHF.

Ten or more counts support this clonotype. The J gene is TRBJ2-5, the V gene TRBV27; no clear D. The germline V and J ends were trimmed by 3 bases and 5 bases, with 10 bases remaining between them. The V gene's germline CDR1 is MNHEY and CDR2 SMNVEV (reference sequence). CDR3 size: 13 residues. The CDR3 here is CASSFRFGETQYF. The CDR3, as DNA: TGTGCCAGCAGTTTTAGATTTGGGGAGACCCAGTACTTC.

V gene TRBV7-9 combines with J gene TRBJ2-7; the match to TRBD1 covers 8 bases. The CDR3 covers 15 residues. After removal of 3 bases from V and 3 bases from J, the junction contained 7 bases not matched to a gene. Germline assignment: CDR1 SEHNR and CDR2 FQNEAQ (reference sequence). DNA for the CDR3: TGTGCCAGCAGCTTTAGGACAGGGAGCCGCTACGAGCAGTACTTC. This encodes CASSFRTGSRYEQYF.